This TCR beta chain was recorded in a study of blood T cell repertoires in COVID-19 (dated by TCRdb to 2018 to 2021). About the study as a whole: Samples covering the acute and convalescent phases of COVID-19 were provided by collaborators in the United States, Italy and Spain. Samples were obtained from the ongoing ImmuneRACE study (first 160 participants) and from about 1,300 subjects provided by 6 global collaborators. A de-identified subject ID, COVID-19 status, age in years and sex were almost always included in the sample metadata. Where available, HLA class I and class II types were taken from metadata supplied by the sample provider and were not determined by assay-based typing. A freely available public database, intended as a resource for researchers studying the immune response to SARS-CoV-2, is where the repertoires were released. The material from the prospective study consisted of cDNA or gDNA derived from T cells, B-cell-depleted T cells, or PBMCs. Deeply sampled blood TCRbeta repertoires from subjects exposed to, actively infected with, or recovered from COVID-19 were included in the dataset. Study-wide conclusions, independent of this receptor: Clinical and demographic metadata were provided uncurated, with the amount varying by source and participant.

Only one count was recorded for this clone. Its antigen is unknown. Per-base quality was not reported, and no clone a single base away is much larger than it. V is cut by 2 bases and J by 0 bases, and the space between the germline ends is 20 bases. From the cysteine through the phenylalanine, the CDR3 covers 19 amino acids. The sequence is cut down to CDR3 DNA, 57 bases in frame from base 1. The CDR1 and CDR2 encoded by the germline V gene are SGHAT and FQNNGV. Whole blood was collected in K2EDTA tubes by collaborating institutions according to the institutions' own protocols. Collaborator samples were shipped for TCRbeta analysis as frozen whole blood, isolated PBMCs, or DNA extracted from either sample type. The immunoSEQ Assay, a bias-controlled multiplex PCR, was used to amplify TCRbeta CDR3 regions from genomic DNA. In the paper's pipeline: Nucleated cell counts per sample were estimated from amplification of reference gene primers within the assay. To quantify the absolute abundance of each unique TCRbeta CDR3 rearrangement, sequence reads were collapsed and filtered. For each sample, productive Simpson clonality was calculated by taking the square root of Simpson's diversity index across productive rearrangements. This immuneACCESS table, as held by TCRdb, lists in-frame sequences with V and J called but not all clones. Of the missing ones, under half trace to an unresolved V gene in checked studies; the others have no known cause. V, J and clone size are taken as reported in that table, and D and trimming were inferred from the DNA itself. A total of roughly 86,000 clones appear in this sample, over 80% of them only once. The ten top clones hold roughly 2.2% of the sample.

The sequence joins TRBV11-2 to TRBJ2-1, with TRBD2 tentatively as D gene (5 bases match). Sequenced material: peripheral blood. The TCR was taken from a woman in her 70s with acute or convalescent COVID-19. At the DNA level, the sequence is TGTGCCAGCAGCTTAAGTTTTCAGGAGGCAGCACCCTCCTACAATGAGCAGTTCTTC. Its protein is CASSLSFQEAAPSYNEQFF.